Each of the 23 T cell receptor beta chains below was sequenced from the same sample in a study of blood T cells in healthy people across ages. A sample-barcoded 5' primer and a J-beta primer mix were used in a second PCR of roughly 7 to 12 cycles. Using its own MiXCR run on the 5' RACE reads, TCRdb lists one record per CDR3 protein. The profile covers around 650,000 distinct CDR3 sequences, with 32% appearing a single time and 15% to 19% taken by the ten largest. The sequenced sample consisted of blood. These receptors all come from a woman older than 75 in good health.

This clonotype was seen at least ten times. The CDR3 here is CSASSLAGGRFEQFF. DNA of the CDR3: TGCAGTGCTAGCAGTCTAGCGGGGGGGCGCTTCGAGCAGTTCTTC. The chain joins TRBV20-1 to TRBJ2-1; 12 bases are shared with TRBD2. J lost 10 bases, V lost 3 bases, and 10 bases had no gene match. The CDR3 consists of 15 residues. Per the germline V gene, CDR1 is DFQATT and CDR2 is SNEGSKA (reference sequence).

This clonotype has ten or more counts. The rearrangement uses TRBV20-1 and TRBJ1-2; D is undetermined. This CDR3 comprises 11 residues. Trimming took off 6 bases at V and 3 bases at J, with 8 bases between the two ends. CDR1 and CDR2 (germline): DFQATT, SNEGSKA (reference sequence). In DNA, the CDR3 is TGCAGTGCCCCCTCAGACTATGGCTACACCTTC. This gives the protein CSAPSDYGYTF.

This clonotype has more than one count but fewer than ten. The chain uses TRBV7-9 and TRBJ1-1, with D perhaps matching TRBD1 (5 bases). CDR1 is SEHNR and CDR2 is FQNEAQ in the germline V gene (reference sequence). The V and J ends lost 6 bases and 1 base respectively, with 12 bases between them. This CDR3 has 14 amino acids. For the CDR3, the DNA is TGTGCCAGCAGACCGGACGGGACGAACACTGAAGCTTTCTTT. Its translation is CASRPDGTNTEAFF.

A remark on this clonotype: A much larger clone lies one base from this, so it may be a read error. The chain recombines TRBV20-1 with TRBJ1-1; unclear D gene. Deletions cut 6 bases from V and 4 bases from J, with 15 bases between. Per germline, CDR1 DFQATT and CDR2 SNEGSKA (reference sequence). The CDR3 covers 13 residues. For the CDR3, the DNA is TGCAGTGCCCGGCATGGTCCAGGCACTGAAGCTTTCTTT. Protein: CSARHGPGTEAFF.

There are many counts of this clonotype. CDR3 DNA: TGTGCCAGCAGCTTAGTGGGGGTAGGCAATCAGCCCCAGCATTTT. Encoded protein: CASSLVGVGNQPQHF. The J gene is TRBJ1-5, the V gene TRBV7-9, with TRBD1 as a possible D gene (5 bases). Germline V gene lookup returns CDR1 SEHNR and CDR2 FQNEAQ (reference sequence). V was pared by 1 base and J by 2 bases, with 9 bases between. The length of the CDR3 is 15 residues.

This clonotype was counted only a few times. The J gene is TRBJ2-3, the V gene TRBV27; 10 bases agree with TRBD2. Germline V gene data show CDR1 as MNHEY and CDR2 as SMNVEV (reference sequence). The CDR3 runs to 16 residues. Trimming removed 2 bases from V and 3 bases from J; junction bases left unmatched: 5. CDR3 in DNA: TGTGCCAGCAGTTTAGCGAGCGGGGGGGCAACAGATACGCAGTATTTT. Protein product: CASSLASGGATDTQYF.

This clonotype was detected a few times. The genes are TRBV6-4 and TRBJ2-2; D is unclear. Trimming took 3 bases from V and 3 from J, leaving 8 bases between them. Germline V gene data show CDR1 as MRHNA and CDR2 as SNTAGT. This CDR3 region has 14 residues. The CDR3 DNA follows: TGTGCCAGCAGTGAATATAGGTACACCGGGGAGCTGTTTTTT. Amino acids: CASSEYRYTGELFF.

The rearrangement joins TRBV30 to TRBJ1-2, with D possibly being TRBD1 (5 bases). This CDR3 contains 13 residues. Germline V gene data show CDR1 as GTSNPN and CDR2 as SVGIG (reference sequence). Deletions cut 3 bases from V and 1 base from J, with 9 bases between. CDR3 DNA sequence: TGTGCCTGGAGAGGGGCAGGTAACTATGGCTACACCTTC. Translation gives CAWRGAGNYGYTF.

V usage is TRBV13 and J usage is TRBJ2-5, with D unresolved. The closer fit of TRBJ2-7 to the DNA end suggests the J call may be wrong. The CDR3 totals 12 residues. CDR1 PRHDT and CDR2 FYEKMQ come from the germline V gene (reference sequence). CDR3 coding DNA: TGTGCCAGCAGCTTCCTCTTATACGAGCAGTACTTC. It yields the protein CASSFLLYEQYF.

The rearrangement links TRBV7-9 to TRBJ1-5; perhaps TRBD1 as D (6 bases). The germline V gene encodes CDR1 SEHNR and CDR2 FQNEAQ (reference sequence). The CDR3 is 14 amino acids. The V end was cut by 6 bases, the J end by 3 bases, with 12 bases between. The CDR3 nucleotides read TGTGCCAGCAGGAGAGGGGGTAACAATCAGCCCCAGCATTTT. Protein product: CASRRGGNNQPQHF. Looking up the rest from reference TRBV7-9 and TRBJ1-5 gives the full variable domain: DTGVSQNPRHKITKRGQNVTFRCDPISEHNRLYWYRQTLGQGPEFLTYFQNEAQLEKSRLLSDRFSAERPKGSFSTLEIQRTEQGDSAMYLCASRRGGNNQPQHFGDGTRLSIL.

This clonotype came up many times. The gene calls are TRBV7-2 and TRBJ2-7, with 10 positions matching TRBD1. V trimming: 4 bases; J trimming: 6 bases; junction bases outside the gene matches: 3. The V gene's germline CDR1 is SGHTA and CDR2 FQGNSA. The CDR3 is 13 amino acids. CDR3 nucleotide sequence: TGTGCCAGCAGCTCAAGACAGGGGGCCGAGCAGTACTTC. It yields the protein CASSSRQGAEQYF.

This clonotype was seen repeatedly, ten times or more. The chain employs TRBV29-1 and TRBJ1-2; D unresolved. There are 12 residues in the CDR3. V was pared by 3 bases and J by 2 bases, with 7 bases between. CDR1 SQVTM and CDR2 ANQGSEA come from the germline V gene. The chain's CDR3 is CSVEAANYGYTF. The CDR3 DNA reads TGCAGCGTTGAGGCGGCCAACTATGGCTACACCTTC.

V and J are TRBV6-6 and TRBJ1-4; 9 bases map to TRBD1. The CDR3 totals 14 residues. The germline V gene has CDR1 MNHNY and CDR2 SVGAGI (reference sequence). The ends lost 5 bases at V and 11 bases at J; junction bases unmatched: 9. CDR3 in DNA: TGTGCCAGCAGTAATACCGGGACAGGGTCGAAACTGTTTTTT. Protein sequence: CASSNTGTGSKLFF.

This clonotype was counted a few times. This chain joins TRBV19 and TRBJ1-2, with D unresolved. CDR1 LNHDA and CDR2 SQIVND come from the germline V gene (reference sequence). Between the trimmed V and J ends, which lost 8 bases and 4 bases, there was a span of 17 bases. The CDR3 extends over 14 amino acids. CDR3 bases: TGTGCCAGTCAAACGGACGGGTTCTCCTATGGCTACACCTTC. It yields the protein CASQTDGFSYGYTF.

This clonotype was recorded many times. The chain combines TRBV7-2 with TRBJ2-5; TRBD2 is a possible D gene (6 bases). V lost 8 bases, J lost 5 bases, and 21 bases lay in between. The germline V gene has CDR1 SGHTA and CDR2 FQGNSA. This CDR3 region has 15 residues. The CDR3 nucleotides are TGTGCCAGCGGTCCCCCGGGGGACCCCCGGGAGACCCAGTACTTC. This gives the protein CASGPPGDPRETQYF. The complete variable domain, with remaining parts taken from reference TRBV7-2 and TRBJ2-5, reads GAGVSQSPSNKVTEKGKDVELRCDPISGHTALYWYRQSLGQGLEFLIYFQGNSAPDKSGLPSDRFSAERTGGSVSTLTIQRTQQEDSAVYLCASGPPGDPRETQYFGPGTRLLVL.

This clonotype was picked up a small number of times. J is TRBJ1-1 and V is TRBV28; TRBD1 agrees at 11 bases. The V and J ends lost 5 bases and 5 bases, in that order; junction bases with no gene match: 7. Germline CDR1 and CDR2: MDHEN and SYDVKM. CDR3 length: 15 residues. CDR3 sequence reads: CASSPGTGGGTEAFF. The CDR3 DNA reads TGTGCCAGCAGTCCCGGGACAGGGGGAGGGACTGAAGCTTTCTTT.

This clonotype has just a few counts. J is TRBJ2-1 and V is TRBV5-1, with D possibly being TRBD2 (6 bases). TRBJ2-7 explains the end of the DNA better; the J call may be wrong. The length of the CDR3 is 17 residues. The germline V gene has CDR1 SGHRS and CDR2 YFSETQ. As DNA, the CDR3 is TGCGCCAGCAGCTTGGCTGGGGACGGGGGAGCGGGTAATGAGCAGTACTTC. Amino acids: CASSLAGDGGAGNEQYF.

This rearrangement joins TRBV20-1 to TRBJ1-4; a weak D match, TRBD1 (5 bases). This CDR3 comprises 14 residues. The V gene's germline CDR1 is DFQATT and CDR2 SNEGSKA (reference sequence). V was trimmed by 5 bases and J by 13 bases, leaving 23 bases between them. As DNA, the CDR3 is TGCAGTGCTGGAATCGGGGCAGTTGAAAGGGGACTGTTTTTT. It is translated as CSAGIGAVERGLFF.

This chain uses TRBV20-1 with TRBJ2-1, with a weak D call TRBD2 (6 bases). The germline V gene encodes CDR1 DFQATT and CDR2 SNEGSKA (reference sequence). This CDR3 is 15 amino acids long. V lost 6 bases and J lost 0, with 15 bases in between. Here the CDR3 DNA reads TGCAGTGCGGGGACTGCTAAGAGCTCCTACAATGAGCAGTTCTTC. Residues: CSAGTAKSSYNEQFF.

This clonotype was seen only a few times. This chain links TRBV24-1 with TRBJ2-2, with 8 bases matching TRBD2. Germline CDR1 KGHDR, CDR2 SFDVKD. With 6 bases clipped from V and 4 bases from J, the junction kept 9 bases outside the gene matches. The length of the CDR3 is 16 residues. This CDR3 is CATSPAGGATTGELFF. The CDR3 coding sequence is TGTGCCACCAGTCCCGCCGGGGGGGCGACCACCGGGGAGCTGTTTTTT.

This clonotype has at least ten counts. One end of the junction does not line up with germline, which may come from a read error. The CDR3 coding sequence is TGTGCTAGCAGCTCCAACAGGGGGCCCAACTACGAGCAGTACTTC. Amino acids: CASSSNRGPNYEQYF. The chain couples TRBV7-7 to TRBJ2-7; 9 bases are a match to TRBD1. The CDR3 is made up of 15 amino acids. Germline V CDR1 and CDR2: SSHAT, FNYEAQ (reference sequence).

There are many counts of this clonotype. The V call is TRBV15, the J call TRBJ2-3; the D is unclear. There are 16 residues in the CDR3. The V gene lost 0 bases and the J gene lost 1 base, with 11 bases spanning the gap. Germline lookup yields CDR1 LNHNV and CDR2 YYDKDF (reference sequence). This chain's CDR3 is CATSRETQVGTDTQYF. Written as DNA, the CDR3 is TGTGCCACCAGCAGAGAGACCCAGGTCGGCACAGATACGCAGTATTTT.

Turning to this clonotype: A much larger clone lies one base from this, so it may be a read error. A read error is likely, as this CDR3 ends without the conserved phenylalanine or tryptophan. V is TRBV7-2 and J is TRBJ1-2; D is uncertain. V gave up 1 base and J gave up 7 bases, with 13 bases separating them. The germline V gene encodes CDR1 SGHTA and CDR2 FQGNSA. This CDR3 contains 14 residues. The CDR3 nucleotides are TGTGCCAGCAGCTTAGACTTCTGGCTTGGTGGCTACACCTGC. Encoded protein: CASSLDFWLGGYTC.